The 18 T cell receptor beta chains reported below all come from one sample, sequenced in a study of T cell responses to AZD1222 COVID-19 vaccine. Sequenced by immunoSEQ multiplex PCR; TCRdb stores in-frame clones only, minus some. The top ten clones hold less than 9% of a sample with roughly 50,000 clones, 86% of them seen once. The specimen comprised peripheral blood, sampled 28 days after the second AZD1222 dose. These receptors all stem from an adult who received the AZD1222 COVID-19 vaccine.

The count of this clone is one. The chain employs TRBV4-1 and TRBJ2-4, with 10 bases lining up with TRBD2. This CDR3 has 15 residues. Germline V CDR1 and CDR2: MGHRA, YSYEKL. V lost 2 bases, J lost 4 bases, and 2 bases stayed unmatched. CDR3 nucleotides: TGCGCCAGCAGCCAACTAGCGGGAGTTAAAAACATTCAGTACTTC. Encoded protein: CASSQLAGVKNIQYF.

The chain uses TRBV11-2 and TRBJ1-2; D uncertain. Trimming removed 0 bases from V and 4 bases from J, with 6 bases in between. Looked up from germline, CDR1 is SGHAT and CDR2 is FQNNGV. The CDR3 is made up of 13 amino acids. This CDR3 reads CASSLEGGYGYTF. The CDR3 DNA is TGTGCCAGCAGCTTAGAGGGAGGCTATGGCTACACCTTC.

The chain carries TRBV4-1 and TRBJ1-1, with D perhaps TRBD1 (6 bases). The CDR3 covers 16 residues. CDR1 and CDR2 from the germline V gene are MGHRA and YSYEKL. The V gene lost 2 bases and the J gene lost 2 bases, with 15 bases spanning the gap. The CDR3 nucleotides read TGCGCCAGCAGCCAAACAGTAGTCAGGGGAAACACTGAAGCTTTCTTT. Translating it yields CASSQTVVRGNTEAFF.

This clone occurred a few times. The chain links TRBV29-1 to TRBJ2-1; a possible D gene is TRBD1 (6 bases). The germline V gene has CDR1 SQVTM and CDR2 ANQGSEA. This CDR3 has 14 residues. Between the trimmed V and J ends, which lost 7 bases and 8 bases, there was a span of 21 bases. CDR3: CSAKQQGPVDEQFF. The CDR3 nucleotides read TGCAGCGCCAAACAACAGGGTCCTGTGGATGAGCAGTTCTTC.

CDR3 region: CASSSWATNEKLFF. For the CDR3, the DNA is TGTGCCAGCAGCAGTTGGGCAACTAATGAAAAACTGTTTTTT. This rearrangement joins TRBV2 to TRBJ1-4, with D unclear. The V end was cut by 6 bases, the J end by 0 bases, with 8 bases between. CDR1 and CDR2 (germline): SNHLY, FYNNEI. The length of the CDR3 is 14 residues.

The V gene is TRBV27, the J gene TRBJ2-1; D not resolved. Germline loops: CDR1 MNHEY, CDR2 SMNVEV (reference sequence). The V gene lost 5 bases and the J gene lost 8 bases, with 10 bases spanning the gap. CDR3 size: 12 residues. The CDR3 region has the DNA TGTGCCAGCAGTCCCGAACGTTATGAGCAGTTCTTC. Translating gives CASSPERYEQFF.

The chain combines TRBV5-1 with TRBJ1-4; 7 bases fit TRBD1. V gave up 2 bases and J gave up 2 bases; unmatched junction bases: 3. This CDR3 is 15 amino acids long. Germline V gene lookup returns CDR1 SGHRS and CDR2 YFSETQ. CDR3 protein: CASSLLTGTNEKLFF. DNA for the CDR3: TGCGCCAGCAGCTTATTGACAGGGACTAATGAAAAACTGTTTTTT.

This rearrangement joins TRBV11-2 to TRBJ1-4; D unclear. V was pared by 0 bases and J by 7 bases, with 9 bases between. The CDR3 is 14 residues long. CDR1 SGHAT and CDR2 FQNNGV come from the germline V gene. CDR3 bases: TGTGCCAGCAGCTTAGAACGGGTTAGTGAAAAACTGTTTTTT. As protein: CASSLERVSEKLFF. The whole variable domain, filled in from reference TRBV11-2 and TRBJ1-4, reads EAGVAQSPRYKIIEKRQSVAFWCNPISGHATLYWYQQILGQGPKLLIQFQNNGVVDDSQLPKDRFSAERLKGVDSTLKIQPAKLEDSAVYLCASSLERVSEKLFFGSGTQLSVL.

The rearrangement links TRBV7-3 to TRBJ2-1; 14 bases fit TRBD2. Germline loops: CDR1 SGHTA, CDR2 FQGTGA. The CDR3 length is 20 residues. Trimming removed 5 bases from V and 0 bases from J; junction bases left unmatched: 12. The CDR3 nucleotides are TGTGCCAGCAGCCCCCTAGGGACTAGCGGGAGTGCCAGCTCCTACAATGAGCAGTTCTTC. Residues: CASSPLGTSGSASSYNEQFF.

The J gene is TRBJ2-1, the V gene TRBV24-1, with a tentative D call TRBD2 (6 bases). V was shortened by 0 bases and J by 3 bases, with 8 bases between the two germline ends. CDR3 size: 15 residues. CDR1 is KGHDR and CDR2 is SFDVKD in the germline V gene. The CDR3 DNA sequence: TGTGCCACCAGTGATTTGACGGGAGACTACAATGAGCAGTTCTTC. Translated: CATSDLTGDYNEQFF.

This clone was found once. V is TRBV5-5 and J is TRBJ2-7; tentative D call: TRBD1 (5 bases). CDR3 size: 15 residues. Germline V CDR1 and CDR2: SGHKS, YYEKEE (reference sequence). V lost 2 bases, J lost 2 bases, and 14 bases lay in between. The CDR3, as DNA: TGTGCCAGCAGCTTTCGCGCAGGGCCGGCCTACGAGCAGTACTTC. As protein: CASSFRAGPAYEQYF. The full variable domain, with the rest looked up from reference TRBV5-5 and TRBJ2-7, is DAGVTQSPTHLIKTRGQQVTLRCSPISGHKSVSWYQQVLGQGPQFIFQYYEKEERGRGNFPDRFSARQFPNYSSELNVNALLLGDSALYLCASSFRAGPAYEQYFGPGTRLTVT.

The chain is built from TRBV5-5 and TRBJ1-2, with 7 bases that match TRBD1. Trimming removed 4 bases from V and 7 bases from J; junction bases left unmatched: 7. The germline V gene encodes CDR1 SGHKS and CDR2 YYEKEE (reference sequence). The CDR3 spans 13 residues. The CDR3 DNA reads as TGTGCCAGCAGCCAAGGGACAGTGCGTGGCTACACCTTC. This encodes CASSQGTVRGYTF. The entire variable domain, with the rest obtained from reference TRBV5-5 and TRBJ1-2, is as follows: DAGVTQSPTHLIKTRGQQVTLRCSPISGHKSVSWYQQVLGQGPQFIFQYYEKEERGRGNFPDRFSARQFPNYSSELNVNALLLGDSALYLCASSQGTVRGYTFGSGTRLTVV.

The rearrangement joins TRBV11-2 to TRBJ2-5; the match to TRBD2 covers 8 bases. The CDR3 extends over 18 amino acids. V lost 2 bases to trimming and J lost 3 bases; unmatched junction nucleotides: 14. From germline, CDR1 is SGHAT and CDR2 FQNNGV. The CDR3 nucleotides read TGTGCCAGCAGCTTAAATCGACGGTTAGCGGGACGCGAAGAGACCCAGTACTTC. Its protein product is CASSLNRRLAGREETQYF.

The CDR3 protein is CASSYQRGTNTGELFF. In nucleotides, the CDR3 is TGTGCCAGCAGCTACCAGCGGGGAACGAACACCGGGGAGCTGTTTTTT. The V and J genes are TRBV7-2 and TRBJ2-2, with TRBD2 matching over 7 bases. From germline, CDR1 is SGHTA and CDR2 FQGNSA. Germline trimming cut 4 bases from V and 0 bases from J; bases unmatched to any gene: 5. CDR3 length: 16 amino acids.

The chain uses TRBV11-3 and TRBJ2-2; 8 bases match TRBD1. This CDR3 contains 14 residues. The germline CDR1 and CDR2 sequences are SGHNT and YENEEA. V was clipped by 3 bases and J by 7 bases; unmatched bases: 4. The CDR3 DNA reads TGTGCCAGCAGCTTCCAGGGGGCTGGCGGGGAGCTGTTTTTT. This gives the protein CASSFQGAGGELFF.

The gene calls are TRBV28 and TRBJ1-5; 9 nucleotides line up with TRBD1. CDR1 and CDR2 from the germline V gene are MDHEN and SYDVKM. V lost 5 bases, J lost 3 bases, and 8 bases stayed unmatched. The CDR3 has 16 amino acids. CDR3 coding DNA: TGTGCCAGCAGTCCCGGGACAGGGTTATTCAATCAGCCCCAGCATTTT. As protein: CASSPGTGLFNQPQHF.

The rearrangement links TRBV24-1 to TRBJ2-7, with 9 bases lining up with TRBD1. After removal of 8 bases from V and 1 base from J, the junction contained 5 bases not matched to a gene. The CDR3 consists of 14 residues. Germline V gives CDR1 KGHDR, CDR2 SFDVKD. The DNA for the CDR3 is TGTGCCACCAATCACGGGACAGGGTCCTACGAGCAGTACTTC. Its protein is CATNHGTGSYEQYF.

V is TRBV10-1 and J is TRBJ2-3, with no clear D. Trimming took 0 bases from V and 2 from J, leaving 15 bases between them. The CDR3 sequence is 17 residues long. Per the germline V gene, CDR1 is WNHNN and CDR2 is SYGVQD (reference sequence). The chain's CDR3 is CASSESRHTGITDTQYF. The CDR3 DNA sequence: TGCGCCAGCAGTGAGTCGCGGCACACTGGGATCACAGATACGCAGTATTTT.